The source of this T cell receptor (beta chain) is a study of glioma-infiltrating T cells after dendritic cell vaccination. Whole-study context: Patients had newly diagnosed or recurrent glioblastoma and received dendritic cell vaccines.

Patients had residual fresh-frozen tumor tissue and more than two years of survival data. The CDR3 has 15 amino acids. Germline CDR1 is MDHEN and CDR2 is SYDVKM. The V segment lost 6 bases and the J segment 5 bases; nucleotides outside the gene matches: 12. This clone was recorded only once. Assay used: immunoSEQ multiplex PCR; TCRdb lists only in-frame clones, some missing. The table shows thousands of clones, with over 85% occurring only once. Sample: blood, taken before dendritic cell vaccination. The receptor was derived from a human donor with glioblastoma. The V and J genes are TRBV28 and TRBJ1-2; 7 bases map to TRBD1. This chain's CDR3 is CASRPGAGGSYGYTF. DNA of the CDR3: TGTGCCAGCAGGCCCGGGGCAGGGGGAAGTTATGGCTACACCTTC.